A selection of T cell receptor beta chains follows, all from one sample in a study of OX40 agonist ivuxolimab in advanced cancers. Method: immunoSEQ multiplex PCR; TCRdb's copy keeps in-frame clones and lacks some. The table lists around 84,000 clones, nearly 95% of them singletons. This material consisted of CD4+ or CD8+ T cells sorted from blood, taken in a trial of the OX40 agonist ivuxolimab. The receptors here all came from an adult with an advanced solid tumor such as melanoma, head and neck, liver or kidney cancer. CDR3s include the opening cysteine and the closing phenylalanine or tryptophan. A D gene is named only where the DNA matches it firmly. Rows may omit the clone size; those that give it use once, few, many or a size class.

.	.	TRBV4-3	TRBJ1-4	CASSQVAKYNEKLFF	TGCGCCAGCAGCCAAGTTGCCAAATATAATGAAAAACTGTTTTTT
.	TRBD2	TRBV4-1	TRBJ2-1	CASSQDLMPGLAVYNEQFF	TGCGCCAGCAGCCAAGATCTTATGCCGGGACTAGCGGTGTACAATGAGCAGTTCTTC
.	.	TRBV5-1	TRBJ2-3	CASSRRADDRGFTHTDTQYF	TGCGCCAGCAGCCGCCGTGCCGACGACCGGGGCTTCACCCACACAGATACGCAGTATTTT
.	.	TRBV13	TRBJ2-7	CASSLTQGVYEQYF	TGTGCCAGCAGCTTAACCCAGGGAGTCTACGAGCAGTACTTC
.	TRBD2	TRBV7-2	TRBJ2-4	CASSSPGTSVVNIQYF	TGTGCCAGCAGCTCACCCGGGACTAGCGTTGTAAACATTCAGTACTTC
.	TRBD1	TRBV13	TRBJ2-2	CASSRDRSAGELFF	TGTGCCAGCAGCCGGGACAGGAGTGCCGGGGAGCTGTTTTTT
.	TRBD1	TRBV27	TRBJ1-5	CASTRTGDNQPQHF	TGTGCCAGCACCCGGACAGGGGACAATCAGCCCCAGCATTTT
.	TRBD2	TRBV27	TRBJ2-2	CASSSSGRYTGELFF	TGTGCCAGCAGTTCAAGCGGGAGGTACACCGGGGAGCTGTTTTTT
once	.	TRBV10-3	TRBJ2-1	CAISESSQGDEQFF	TGTGCCATCAGTGAGTCGTCCCAGGGCGATGAGCAGTTCTTC
.	.	TRBV7-6	TRBJ2-7	CASSLSSDGSYEQYF	TGTGCCAGCAGCTTATCCTCCGACGGTTCCTACGAGCAGTACTTC
.	.	TRBV4-2	TRBJ2-1	CASSQSRADEQFF	TGTGCCAGCAGCCAATCGCGGGCCGATGAGCAGTTCTTC
.	.	TRBV11-1	TRBJ1-2	CASSLEDITGYTF	TGTGCCAGCAGCTTAGAGGACATAACTGGCTACACCTTC
.	.	TRBV25-1	TRBJ2-3	CASSGPSTDTQYF	TGTGCCAGCAGTGGACCTAGCACAGATACGCAGTATTTT
.	TRBD1	TRBV7-9	TRBJ2-7	CATVTDRDPYEQYF	TGTGCCACTGTAACCGACAGGGACCCCTACGAGCAGTACTTC
.	TRBD1	TRBV11-2	TRBJ1-2	CASRTTGNYGYTF	TGTGCCAGCAGAACGACAGGGAACTATGGCTACACCTTC
.	.	TRBV2	TRBJ1-2	CASILTRDYGYTF	TGTGCCAGCATCTTAACCAGGGACTATGGCTACACCTTC
.	.	TRBV9	TRBJ1-4	CASSVATGSTNEKLFF	TGTGCCAGCAGCGTAGCTACGGGGTCCACTAATGAAAAACTGTTTTTT
once	.	TRBV4-2	TRBJ1-2	CASSQDSSDNYGYTF	TGTGCCAGCAGCCAAGACTCAAGTGATAACTATGGCTACACCTTC
.	TRBD2	TRBV27	TRBJ2-3	CASSSGLAGVGDTQYF	TGTGCCAGCAGTTCGGGACTAGCGGGAGTGGGAGATACGCAGTATTTT
.	.	TRBV27	TRBJ2-1	CASSLTGVDEQFF	TGTGCCAGCAGTTTGACAGGTGTAGATGAGCAGTTCTTC
.	.	TRBV6-4	TRBJ2-2	CASSEHDTGELFF	TGTGCCAGCAGTGAGCACGACACCGGGGAGCTGTTTTTT
once	.	TRBV19	TRBJ2-7	CASSILSEGSIYEQYF	TGTGCCAGTAGTATACTATCAGAGGGCAGTATCTACGAGCAGTACTTC
.	TRBD2	TRBV4-2	TRBJ2-2	CASSNGTSGTGELFF	TGTGCCAGCAGCAACGGGACTAGCGGCACCGGGGAGCTGTTTTTT
.	.	TRBV4-1	TRBJ2-7	CASSPDDRTYEQYF	TGCGCCAGCAGCCCTGACGACAGAACCTACGAGCAGTACTTC
.	.	TRBV21-1	TRBJ2-5	CASSSAWGDQETQYF	TGTGCCAGCAGTTCAGCTTGGGGGGATCAAGAGACCCAGTACTTC
.	TRBD2	TRBV7-6	TRBJ2-7	CASSPRLAGFSYEQYF	TGTGCCAGCAGCCCGCGCCTAGCGGGGTTCTCCTACGAGCAGTACTTC
.	.	TRBV18	TRBJ2-7	CASSPPEGGYEQYF	TGTGCCAGCTCACCACCCGAAGGGGGGTACGAGCAGTACTTC
.	.	TRBV5-8	TRBJ1-5	CASSLVGDRPQHF	TGTGCCAGCAGTTTGGTGGGTGACCGACCCCAGCATTTT
medium-sized	.	TRBV28	TRBJ2-7	CASSHPYDENYEQYF	TGTGCCAGCAGTCACCCTTATGACGAGAACTACGAGCAGTACTTC
.	.	TRBV7-9	TRBJ1-3	CASIGSGNTIYF	TGTGCCAGCATAGGGTCTGGAAACACCATATATTTT
.	.	TRBV2	TRBJ2-7	CASSLVLAVTYEQYF	TGTGCCAGCAGCTTAGTCCTAGCTGTCACCTACGAGCAGTACTTC
.	.	TRBV11-1	TRBJ1-1	CASSYTGRGNTEAFF	TGTGCCAGCAGCTATACAGGGAGGGGGAACACTGAAGCTTTCTTT
.	TRBD1	TRBV29-1	TRBJ2-2	CSVILRDRGTSGELFF	TGCAGCGTTATTCTCCGGGACAGAGGAACGAGCGGGGAGCTGTTTTTT
.	.	TRBV7-2	TRBJ2-1	CASSNPEGWSIYNEQFF	TGTGCCAGCAGCAACCCAGAGGGGTGGAGTATCTACAATGAGCAGTTCTTC
.	.	TRBV11-2	TRBJ2-5	CASSPVGLKETQYF	TGTGCCAGCAGCCCAGTAGGATTAAAAGAGACCCAGTACTTC